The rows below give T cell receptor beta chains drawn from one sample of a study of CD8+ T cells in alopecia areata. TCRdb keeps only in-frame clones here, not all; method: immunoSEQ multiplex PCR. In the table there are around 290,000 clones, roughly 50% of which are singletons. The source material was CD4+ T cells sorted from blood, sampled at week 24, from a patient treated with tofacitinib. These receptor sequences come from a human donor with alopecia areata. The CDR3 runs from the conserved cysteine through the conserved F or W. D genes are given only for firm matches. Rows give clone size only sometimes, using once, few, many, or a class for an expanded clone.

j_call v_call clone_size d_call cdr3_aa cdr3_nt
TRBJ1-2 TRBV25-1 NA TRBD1 CASSEAGTGVRGYTF TGTGCCAGCAGTGAAGCCGGGACAGGGGTGCGGGGCTACACCTTC
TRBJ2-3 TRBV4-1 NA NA CASSQGASWGRDTQYF TGCGCCAGCAGCCAAGGGGCTAGCTGGGGGAGAGATACGCAGTATTTT
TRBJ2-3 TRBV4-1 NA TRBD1 CASSPPGQGSDTQYF TGCGCCAGCAGCCCGCCGGGACAGGGGTCAGATACGCAGTATTTT
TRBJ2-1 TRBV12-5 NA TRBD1 CASGSTGGNRNEQFF TGTGCTAGTGGCAGTACAGGGGGCAACAGGAATGAGCAGTTCTTC
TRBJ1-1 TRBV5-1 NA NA CASSPGTVENTEAFF TGCGCCAGCAGCCCCGGGACGGTGGAGAACACTGAAGCTTTCTTT
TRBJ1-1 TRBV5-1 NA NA CASSLPALNTEAFF TGCGCCAGCAGCTTGCCGGCACTGAACACTGAAGCTTTCTTT
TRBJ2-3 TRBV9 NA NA CASSVGDGTQYF TGTGCCAGCAGCGTAGGGGACGGTACGCAGTATTTT
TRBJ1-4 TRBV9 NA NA CASSAYTGTSEKLFF TGTGCCAGCAGCGCCTATACAGGGACCAGCGAAAAACTGTTTTTT
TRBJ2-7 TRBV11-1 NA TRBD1 CASSLGRTGGYEQYF TGTGCCAGCAGCTTAGGCCGGACAGGGGGATACGAGCAGTACTTC
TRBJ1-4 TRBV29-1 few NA CSGARRGTDTEKLFF TGCAGCGGCGCCCGACGTGGGACCGATACGGAAAAACTGTTTTTT
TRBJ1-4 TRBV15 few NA CATTRGGEKLFF TGTGCCACCACGAGGGGAGGTGAAAAACTGTTTTTT
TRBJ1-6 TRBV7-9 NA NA CASSAGKGRNSPLHF TGTGCCAGCAGCGCCGGGAAAGGACGGAATTCACCCCTCCACTTT
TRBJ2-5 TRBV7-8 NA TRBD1 CASSRGQGREETQYF TGTGCCAGCAGCAGAGGACAGGGCAGGGAAGAGACCCAGTACTTC
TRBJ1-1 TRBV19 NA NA CATGESLNTEAFF TGTGCCACTGGGGAGTCCTTGAACACTGAAGCTTTCTTT
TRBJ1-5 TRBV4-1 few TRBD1 CASSHPGTGGLPFNQPQHF TGCGCCAGCAGCCACCCCGGGACAGGGGGCCTCCCATTCAATCAGCCCCAGCATTTT
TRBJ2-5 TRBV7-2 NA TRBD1 CASSLNSGQLQETQYF TGTGCCAGCAGCTTAAATTCGGGACAGCTCCAAGAGACCCAGTACTTC
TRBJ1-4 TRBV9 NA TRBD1 CASSVGQGNEKLFF TGTGCCAGCAGCGTGGGACAGGGGAATGAAAAACTGTTTTTT
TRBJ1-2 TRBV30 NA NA CAWSVDSLRYTF TGTGCCTGGAGTGTAGACAGCTTGCGCTACACCTTC
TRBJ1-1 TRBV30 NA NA CAREGQGDTEAFF TGTGCCCGGGAAGGGCAGGGAGACACTGAAGCTTTCTTT
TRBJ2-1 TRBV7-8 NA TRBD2 CASSPRRPGGSYNEQFF TGTGCCAGCAGCCCCCGTCGGCCGGGGGGCTCCTACAATGAGCAGTTCTTC
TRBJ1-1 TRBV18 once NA CASSPQRDTEAFF TGTGCCAGCTCACCTCAAAGGGACACTGAAGCTTTCTTT
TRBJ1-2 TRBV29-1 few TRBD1 CSVDGQGGNRDGYTF TGCAGCGTTGACGGACAGGGGGGAAATAGGGATGGCTACACCTTC
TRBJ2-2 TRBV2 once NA CASSITNTGELFF TGTGCCAGCTCCATAACGAACACCGGGGAGCTGTTTTTT
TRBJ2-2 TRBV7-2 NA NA CASSPPGVGELFF TGTGCCAGCAGTCCCCCGGGGGTCGGGGAGCTGTTTTTT
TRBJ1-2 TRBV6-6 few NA CASSYSYYGYTF TGTGCCAGCAGTTACTCCTACTATGGCTACACCTTC
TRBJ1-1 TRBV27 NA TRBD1 CASSRQGLNTEAFF TGTGCCAGCAGTCGACAGGGGTTGAACACTGAAGCTTTCTTT